This note documents a single TCR beta chain sequence. Germline V gives CDR1 SGHAT, CDR2 FQNNGV. The ends were cut back, 0 bases at V and 7 bases at J, with 12 bases in the middle. This CDR3 spans 15 amino acids. Data came from immunoSEQ multiplex PCR; TCRdb stores just in-frame clones and leaves some out. Among about 300,000 clones listed, over 85% were seen once. The data originate from a study of blood T cell repertoires in COVID-19. The overall study: Italy, Spain and the United States were the sources of the convalescent and acute COVID-19 samples. The cDNA or gDNA used as material had been derived from T cells, B-cell-depleted T cells, or PBMCs.

Participants, roughly 18 to 90 years old, spanned approximately 25 US areas. Assignments of participants to cohorts depended upon their own reported clinical history. Sequenced sample: PBMCs or T cells enriched from blood (not recorded which). This rearrangement joins TRBV11-2 to TRBJ1-4; D gene uncertain. This clonotype originated in a woman aged 45-65 years who had been exposed to COVID-19. The CDR3 DNA sequence: TGTGCCAGCAGCTTAGACCAGACCCCAGGTGAAAAACTGTTTTTT. It yields the protein CASSLDQTPGEKLFF. Full variable domain (missing parts from reference TRBV11-2 and TRBJ1-4): EAGVAQSPRYKIIEKRQSVAFWCNPISGHATLYWYQQILGQGPKLLIQFQNNGVVDDSQLPKDRFSAERLKGVDSTLKIQPAKLEDSAVYLCASSLDQTPGEKLFFGSGTQLSVL.